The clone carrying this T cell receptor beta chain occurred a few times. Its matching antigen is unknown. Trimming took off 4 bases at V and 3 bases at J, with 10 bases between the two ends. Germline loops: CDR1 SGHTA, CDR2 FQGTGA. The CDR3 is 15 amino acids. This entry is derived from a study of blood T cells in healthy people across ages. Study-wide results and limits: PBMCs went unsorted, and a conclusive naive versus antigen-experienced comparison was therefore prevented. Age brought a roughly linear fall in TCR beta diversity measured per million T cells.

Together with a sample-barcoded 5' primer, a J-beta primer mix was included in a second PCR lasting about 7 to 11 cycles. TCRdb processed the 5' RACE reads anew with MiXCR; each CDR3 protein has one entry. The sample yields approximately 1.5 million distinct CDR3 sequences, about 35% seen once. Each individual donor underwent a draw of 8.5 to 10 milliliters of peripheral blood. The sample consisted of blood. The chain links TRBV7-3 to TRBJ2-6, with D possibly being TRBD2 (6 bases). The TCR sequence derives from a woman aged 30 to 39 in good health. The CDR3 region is CASSSGGFGANVLTF. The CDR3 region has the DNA TGTGCCAGCAGCTCAGGAGGGTTTGGGGCCAACGTCCTGACTTTC.